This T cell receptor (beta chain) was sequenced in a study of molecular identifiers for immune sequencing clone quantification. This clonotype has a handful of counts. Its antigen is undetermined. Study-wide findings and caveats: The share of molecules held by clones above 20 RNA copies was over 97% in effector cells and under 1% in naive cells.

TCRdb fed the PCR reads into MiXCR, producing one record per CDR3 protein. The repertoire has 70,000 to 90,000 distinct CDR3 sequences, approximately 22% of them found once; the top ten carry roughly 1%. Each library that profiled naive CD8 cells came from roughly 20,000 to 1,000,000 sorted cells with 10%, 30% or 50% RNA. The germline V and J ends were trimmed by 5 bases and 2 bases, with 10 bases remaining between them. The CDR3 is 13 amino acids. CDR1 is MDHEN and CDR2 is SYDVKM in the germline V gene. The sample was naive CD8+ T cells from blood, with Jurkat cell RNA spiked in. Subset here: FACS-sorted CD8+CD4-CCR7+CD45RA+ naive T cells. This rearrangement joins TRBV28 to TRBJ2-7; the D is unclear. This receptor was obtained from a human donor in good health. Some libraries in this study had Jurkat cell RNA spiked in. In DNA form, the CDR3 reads TGTGCCAGCAGTCCCGGATGGACCTACGAGCAGTACTTC. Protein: CASSPGWTYEQYF.